This T cell receptor (beta chain) originates from a study of blood T cell repertoires in COVID-19. Background on the study: Sample material is recorded as cDNA or gDNA derived from T cells, B-cell-depleted T cells, or PBMCs.

Clones were sequenced by immunoSEQ multiplex PCR, and TCRdb holds only the in-frame ones, with some missing. This table has approximately 97,000 clones, less than 95% appearing once. Per the germline V gene, CDR1 is SGHTA and CDR2 is FQGNSA. The CDR3 totals 13 residues. Trimming removed 6 bases from V and 7 bases from J, with 13 bases in between. The sequence came from a man in his sixties with acute or convalescent COVID-19. Sequenced: peripheral blood. The gene calls are TRBV7-2 and TRBJ1-3; D call uncertain. CDR3 sequence reads: CASSSARRNTIYF. The CDR3, as DNA: TGTGCCAGCAGTTCCGCCCGGCGGAACACCATATATTTT.